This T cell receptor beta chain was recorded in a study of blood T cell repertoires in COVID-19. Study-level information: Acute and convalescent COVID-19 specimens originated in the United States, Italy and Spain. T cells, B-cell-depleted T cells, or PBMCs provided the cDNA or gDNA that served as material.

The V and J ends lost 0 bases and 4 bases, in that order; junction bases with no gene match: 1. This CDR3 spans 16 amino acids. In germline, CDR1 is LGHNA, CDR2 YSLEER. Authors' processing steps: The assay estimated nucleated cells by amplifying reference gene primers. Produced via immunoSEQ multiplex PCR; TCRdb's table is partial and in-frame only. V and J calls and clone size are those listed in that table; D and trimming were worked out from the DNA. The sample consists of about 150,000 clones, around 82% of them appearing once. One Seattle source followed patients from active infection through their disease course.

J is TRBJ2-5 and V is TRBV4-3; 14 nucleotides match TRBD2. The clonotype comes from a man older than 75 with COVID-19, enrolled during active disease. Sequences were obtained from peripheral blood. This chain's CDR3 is CASSQEGTSGGETQYF. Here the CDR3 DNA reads TGCGCCAGCAGCCAAGAAGGGACTAGCGGGGGAGAGACCCAGTACTTC.